This T cell receptor beta chain was captured by sequencing in a study of patients and donors after allogeneic stem cell transplantation. MiXCR, run by TCRdb on the RT-PCR reads, gives a single entry per CDR3 protein. The sample carries approximately 140,000 distinct CDR3 sequences, 30% to 45% recorded once. Trimming took 0 bases from V and 3 from J, leaving 11 bases between them. The CDR3 runs 15 residues. Germline loops: CDR1 SGHRS, CDR2 YFSETQ. Sequenced material: blood, either unsorted or a sorted T cell fraction (not recorded which). The chain recombines TRBV5-1 with TRBJ2-3; D may be TRBD1 or TRBD2 (5 bases each). The TCR sequence derives from a human donor who was either an allogeneic HSCT recipient or a stem cell or donor lymphocyte infusion donor (not recorded which). It is not recorded whose cells these are; they may come from a transplant donor. The CDR3 here is CASSLERGPTDTQYF. In DNA, the CDR3 is TGCGCCAGCAGCTTGGAGAGGGGCCCAACAGATACGCAGTATTTT.